This T cell receptor (beta chain) was captured by sequencing in a study of tumor-infiltrating lymphocytes in primary liver carcinoma. Study-level background: Cases comprised patients with primary liver carcinoma who received surgical resection. Participating patients were men and women between 30 and 69 years old.

RNA isolated from unsorted whole blood supplied the blood RNA, with germline DNA also extracted. Chronic HBV infection was present in the patients, who were treatment-naive. The collection of around 4 milliliters of peripheral blood preceded surgery. TCR beta cDNA was reverse-transcribed from 500 ng of total RNA. The reaction used a constant-region primer and ProtoScript II reverse transcriptase. Investigators got TCR beta libraries out of three nested multiplex PCR rounds, done with slightly modified ARM-PCR. Running roughly 10 cycles apiece, the first two PCR rounds relied on TRBV1-TRBV30 forward primers together with a C-beta reverse primer. A single record per CDR3 protein comes from TCRdb applying MiXCR to the multiplex PCR reads. The sample lists hundreds of thousands of distinct CDR3 sequences, about 62% seen once, with 9% in the top ten. V lost 4 bases and J lost 9, with 19 bases in between. The CDR3 totals 14 residues. Germline CDR1 is SGHKS and CDR2 is YYEKEE (reference sequence).

The TCR sequence derives from a man in his forties or fifties with primary liver carcinoma and hepatitis B virus infection. This chain connects TRBV5-5 to TRBJ2-5; D ambiguous. Sequences were obtained from peripheral blood. The CDR3 protein is CASSRIPPSEAQYF. The CDR3, as DNA: TGTGCCAGCAGCCGCATACCGCCGTCCGAGGCCCAGTACTTC.